In its sample, the clone carrying this T cell receptor beta chain was seen many times. Its antigen is undetermined. This CDR3 is 16 amino acids long. V shed 6 bases, J shed 4 bases, and the junction held 11 bases outside the gene matches. Germline CDR1 is ENHRY and CDR2 is SYGVKD. The sample originates from a study of post-analysis software for immune sequencing data. As for the study in general: Included courses were relapsing-remitting and secondary progressive multiple sclerosis; progressive-relapsing multiple sclerosis was also included.

Unique molecular identifiers were present in the TCR beta cDNA libraries. The T cell input of roughly 0.95 to 10 million gave approximately 460,000 cDNA molecules. TCRdb re-derived calls from the PCR reads in MiXCR, one entry per CDR3 protein. This sample yields about 560,000 distinct CDR3 sequences, of which around 44% are seen a single time; over 1.5% belongs to the top ten. The study, taken as a whole, reports: Roughly 5 TRBV segments occurring more often in patients than controls included TRBV5-6, TRBV5-1 and TRBV20-1.

This chain connects TRBV10-3 to TRBJ2-1; TRBD1 matches 8 bases. Sequences were obtained from blood. The sequence was collected from a girl aged 10-17 years with multiple sclerosis. In DNA form, the CDR3 reads TGTGCCATCAGAGACAGGGGAGGACTAATGTACAATGAGCAGTTCTTC. This codes for CAIRDRGGLMYNEQFF.